The 26 T cell receptor beta chains given below trace back to one sample, sequenced in a study of shared clonotypes between healthy human individuals. This table comes from immunoSEQ multiplex PCR, and its TCRdb copy is limited to in-frame clones, with some not included. The sample has 2 million to 2.5 million clones; 85% to 95% are singletons. Sequences were obtained from naive CD4+ T cells from PBMCs. Stated subset: CD45RA+ positively selected. These receptors were obtained from a man aged 18 to 35 in good health. Some clones in this sample may be carry-over from other donors' samples.

The chain couples TRBV7-2 to TRBJ2-1, with 7 bases aligning to TRBD2. V lost 1 base to trimming and J lost 9 bases; unmatched junction nucleotides: 9. The CDR3 sequence is 15 residues long. Germline CDR1 reads SGHTA; CDR2 reads FQGNSA. CDR3 nucleotide sequence: TGTGCCAGCAGCTTAGGAGCGGGCACGGGGGGTGAGCAGTTCTTC. Protein product: CASSLGAGTGGEQFF.

The rearrangement links TRBV5-4 to TRBJ1-2; D ambiguous. This CDR3 comprises 14 residues. The V end was cut by 0 bases, the J end by 2 bases, with 8 bases between. Germline assignment: CDR1 SGHNT and CDR2 YYREEE (reference sequence). The CDR3 sequence is CASSLEAGNYGYTF. DNA for the CDR3: TGTGCCAGCAGCTTGGAGGCAGGAAACTATGGCTACACCTTC. Using reference TRBV5-4 and TRBJ1-2 for the parts outside the CDR3, the full variable domain is ETGVTQSPTHLIKTRGQQVTLRCSSQSGHNTVSWYQQALGQGPQFIFQYYREEENGRGNFPPRFSGLQFPNYSSELNVNALELDDSALYLCASSLEAGNYGYTFGSGTRLTVV.

The rearrangement links TRBV10-3 to TRBJ1-4; tentatively, D is TRBD1 (5 bases). Between the trimmed V and J ends, which lost 3 bases and 3 bases, there was a span of 11 bases. CDR1 is ENHRY, CDR2 SYGVKD, per germline. The CDR3 spans 15 residues. The CDR3 spells CAISEYGGSNEKLFF. CDR3 nucleotides: TGTGCCATCAGTGAATACGGGGGATCTAATGAAAAACTGTTTTTT.

This clone appeared a single time. V gene TRBV28 combines with J gene TRBJ2-7; 8 bases match TRBD2. V trimming: 5 bases; J trimming: 4 bases; junction bases outside the gene matches: 10. The CDR3 is 15 amino acids. Germline V gene data show CDR1 as MDHEN and CDR2 as SYDVKM. The CDR3 DNA follows: TGTGCCAGCAGTGGGGGGAGCGGGAGAAGGTACGAGCAGTACTTC. Translated, it gives CASSGGSGRRYEQYF.

The genes are TRBV19 and TRBJ1-5, with D possibly being TRBD1 (6 bases). Per germline, CDR1 LNHDA and CDR2 SQIVND (reference sequence). The CDR3 contains 15 residues. Trimming shortened V by 8 bases and J by 11 bases, and 25 bases separated the two germline ends. CDR3 in amino acids: CASSTYNREGRAQHF. The CDR3 DNA is TGTGCCAGTTCGACTTATAACAGGGAAGGTCGAGCCCAGCATTTT. The full variable domain, with the rest looked up from reference TRBV19 and TRBJ1-5, is DGGITQSPKYLFRKEGQNVTLSCEQNLNHDAMYWYRQDPGQGLRLIYYSQIVNDFQKGDIAEGYSVSREKKESFPLTVTSAQKNPTAFYLCASSTYNREGRAQHFGDGTRLSIL.

V gene TRBV6-6 combines with J gene TRBJ2-1; D gene unclear. Germline CDR1 is MNHNY and CDR2 is SVGAGI (reference sequence). CDR3 length: 15 residues. With 5 bases removed from V and 0 bases from J, the gap between germline ends came to 11 bases. CDR3 DNA sequence: TGTGCCAGCAGTGCGTCGGTTAGCTCCTACAATGAGCAGTTCTTC. It translates to CASSASVSSYNEQFF.

The chain joins TRBV6-5 to TRBJ2-7, with 9 bases fitting TRBD2. In germline, CDR1 is MNHEY, CDR2 SVGAGI. With 7 bases clipped from V and 6 bases from J, the junction kept 13 bases outside the gene matches. The CDR3 sequence is 15 residues long. The CDR3 sequence is CASTPGGLAVGEQYF. The DNA of the CDR3 is TGTGCCAGCACCCCAGGGGGACTAGCAGTTGGCGAGCAGTACTTC.

The chain has TRBV5-1 and TRBJ2-1; D may correspond to TRBD1 or TRBD2 (5 bases each). V was shortened by 4 bases and J by 12 bases, with 20 bases between the two germline ends. The germline V gene encodes CDR1 SGHRS and CDR2 YFSETQ. This CDR3 comprises 14 residues. CDR3 sequence reads: CASSLGPLATGQFF. CDR3 bases: TGCGCCAGCAGCCTGGGACCTCTCGCAACAGGGCAGTTCTTC.

This clone was observed a handful of times. The chain is built from TRBV14 and TRBJ1-4, with D tentatively TRBD1 (6 bases). In germline, CDR1 is SGHDN, CDR2 FVKESK. V lost 0 bases, J lost 3 bases, and 11 bases lay in between. The CDR3 length is 16 residues. The CDR3 region is CASSQDEGVANEKLFF. Written as DNA, the CDR3 is TGTGCCAGCAGCCAAGACGAGGGGGTCGCTAATGAAAAACTGTTTTTT.

This rearrangement joins TRBV7-3 to TRBJ2-1, with TRBD2 as a possible D gene (5 bases). The CDR3 runs to 13 residues. V gave up 5 bases and J gave up 6 bases, with 11 bases separating them. Per the germline V gene, CDR1 is SGHTA and CDR2 is FQGTGA. The CDR3 protein is CASSPSRVNEQFF. Here the CDR3 DNA reads TGTGCCAGCAGCCCCTCGAGGGTCAATGAGCAGTTCTTC.

Only one count was recorded for this clone. V is TRBV29-1 and J is TRBJ1-3; perhaps TRBD1 as D (6 bases). The CDR3 has 14 amino acids. V was shortened by 0 bases and J by 2 bases, with 8 bases between the two germline ends. Germline assignment: CDR1 SQVTM and CDR2 ANQGSEA. CDR3 sequence (DNA): TGCAGCGTTGAAGATCAGGGGACTGGAAACACCATATATTTT. This gives the protein CSVEDQGTGNTIYF.

The chain carries TRBV6-1 and TRBJ1-1, with D uncertain. This CDR3 has 10 amino acids. V shed 8 bases and J shed 9 bases, with 10 bases lying between them. CDR1 is MNHNS, CDR2 SASEGT, per germline. CDR3 amino acids: CASRGSKAFF. The CDR3 DNA reads as TGTGCCAGCCGGGGTTCAAAAGCTTTCTTT.

Remarks on this clone: Different DNA sequences within this sample yield the same CDR3. The rearrangement links TRBV19 to TRBJ1-2; D gene uncertain. The V and J ends lost 3 bases and 8 bases respectively, with 10 bases between them. The CDR3 spans 12 residues. Germline V gene data show CDR1 as LNHDA and CDR2 as SQIVND (reference sequence). This CDR3 is CASSIGTTGYTF. The CDR3 DNA reads TGTGCCAGTAGTATCGGTACCACCGGCTACACCTTC.

The CDR3 coding sequence is TGCGCCAGCAGCTTGGTTCCTAGCGGTAATTTTGATACGCAGTATTTT. Its translation: CASSLVPSGNFDTQYF. V usage is TRBV5-1 and J usage is TRBJ2-3, with 7 bases fitting TRBD2. Germline lookup yields CDR1 SGHRS and CDR2 YFSETQ. The CDR3 is made up of 16 amino acids. J gave up 6 bases and V 0 bases, and 10 bases lay outside the gene matches.

CDR3: CASSVEGQGGQPQHF. The CDR3 coding sequence is TGTGCCAGCAGCGTAGAGGGACAGGGTGGTCAGCCCCAGCATTTT. The rearrangement uses TRBV9 and TRBJ1-5; 9 bases are shared with TRBD1. V lost 0 bases, J lost 6 bases, and 4 bases stayed unmatched. Germline loops: CDR1 SGDLS, CDR2 YYNGEE. The CDR3 consists of 15 residues. The full variable domain, completed using reference TRBV9 and TRBJ1-5, is DSGVTQTPKHLITATGQRVTLRCSPRSGDLSVYWYQQSLDQGLQFLIQYYNGEERAKGNILERFSAQQFPDLHSELNLSSLELGDSALYFCASSVEGQGGQPQHFGDGTRLSIL.

Here the CDR3 DNA reads TGCAGCGCCACTAGACGCTCTGGAAACACCATATATTTT. It translates to CSATRRSGNTIYF. This chain connects TRBV29-1 to TRBJ1-3; D is unresolved. Germline V gene lookup returns CDR1 SQVTM and CDR2 ANQGSEA. Trimming shortened V by 7 bases and J by 0 bases, and 10 bases separated the two germline ends. CDR3 length: 13 residues. The full variable domain, rest sourced from reference TRBV29-1 and TRBJ1-3, is SAVISQKPSRDICQRGTSLTIQCQVDSQVTMMFWYRQQPGQSLTLIATANQGSEATYESGFVIDKFPISRPNLTFSTLTVSNMSPEDSSIYLCSATRRSGNTIYFGEGSWLTVV.

This chain joins TRBV19 and TRBJ2-5, with 12 nucleotides matching TRBD2. V was pared by 4 bases and J by 0 bases, with 6 bases of the junction left unmatched. In germline, CDR1 is LNHDA, CDR2 SQIVND (reference sequence). The CDR3 covers 17 residues. The CDR3 sequence is CASSTRLAGVYQETQYF. Here the CDR3 DNA reads TGTGCCAGTAGTACCAGACTAGCGGGAGTATACCAAGAGACCCAGTACTTC.

This clone was detected only a few times. Other DNA sequences within the sample encode an identical CDR3. V and J are TRBV5-1 and TRBJ1-1; D is unclear. In germline, CDR1 is SGHRS, CDR2 YFSETQ. Trimming took 0 bases from V and 3 from J, leaving 6 bases between them. The CDR3 length is 13 residues. The CDR3 region has the DNA TGCGCCAGCAGCTTGGAGGTGGACACTGAAGCTTTCTTT. It encodes CASSLEVDTEAFF.

This clone was seen a single time. This chain connects TRBV11-3 to TRBJ2-3, with 12 bases aligning to TRBD2. V shed 1 base, J shed 4 bases, and the junction held 3 bases outside the gene matches. The length of the CDR3 is 16 residues. Germline CDR1 is SGHNT and CDR2 is YENEEA. As DNA, the CDR3 is TGTGCCAGCAGCTTAGGACTAGCGGGAGTTGCAGATACGCAGTATTTT. Translated, it gives CASSLGLAGVADTQYF.

The rearrangement uses TRBV5-1 and TRBJ2-1; 8 positions agree with TRBD2. This CDR3 has 16 residues. Germline lookup yields CDR1 SGHRS and CDR2 YFSETQ. V was clipped by 6 bases and J by 1 base; unmatched bases: 9. The chain's CDR3 is CASKPYAGGSYNEQFF. The CDR3 DNA sequence: TGCGCCAGCAAACCCTACGCGGGAGGTTCCTACAATGAGCAGTTCTTC.

The chain uses TRBV5-8 and TRBJ2-6, with D hard to call. Trimming pared 7 bases from V and 1 base from J, leaving 12 bases between. The germline gives CDR1 SGHTS, CDR2 YDEGEE. The CDR3 contains 15 residues. CDR3 in amino acids: CASSNGQSGANVLTF. The CDR3 DNA follows: TGTGCCAGCTCGAACGGCCAGTCTGGGGCCAACGTCCTGACTTTC.

A few counts support this clone. The chain employs TRBV2 and TRBJ1-2, with 7 bases that match TRBD1. This CDR3 has 14 residues. Germline CDR1 is SNHLY and CDR2 is FYNNEI. J was trimmed by 5 bases and V by 8 bases; bases with no gene match: 11. CDR3 in amino acids: CASYQGVEGYGYTF. DNA of the CDR3: TGTGCCAGCTACCAGGGGGTCGAGGGTTATGGCTACACCTTC.

V gene TRBV18 combines with J gene TRBJ2-3; TRBD1 matches 9 bases. Germline V gene lookup returns CDR1 KGHSH and CDR2 LQKENI. Trimming at V came to 2 bases and at J to 4 bases, leaving 4 bases not matched to a gene. The CDR3 length is 15 residues. The CDR3 DNA reads TGTGCCAGCTCACCAGTAACAGGGGGCCCAGATACGCAGTATTTT. Its translation: CASSPVTGGPDTQYF.

V is TRBV28 and J is TRBJ1-5, with D possibly matching TRBD1 (5 bases). Deletions cut 3 bases from V and 2 bases from J, with 11 bases between. The germline V gene encodes CDR1 MDHEN and CDR2 SYDVKM. There are 15 residues in the CDR3. CDR3 in amino acids: CASSFNRYGNQPQHF. CDR3 DNA: TGTGCCAGCAGTTTTAACAGGTATGGCAATCAGCCCCAGCATTTT.

This sequence joins TRBV29-1 and TRBJ2-4, with 7 bases lining up with TRBD1. Germline V gene data show CDR1 as SQVTM and CDR2 as ANQGSEA. With 1 base clipped from V and 13 bases from J, the junction kept 7 bases outside the gene matches. This CDR3 spans 12 amino acids. The CDR3 bases are TGCAGCGTTGAAGCGAACAGGGGTCTCCAGTACTTC. It specifies CSVEANRGLQYF.

CDR3 loop: CASSVGAGVGILDTQYF. In DNA form, the CDR3 reads TGTGCCAGCAGCGTAGGAGCGGGAGTAGGTATTTTGGATACGCAGTATTTT. The chain is built from TRBV9 and TRBJ2-3, with TRBD2 identical over 8 bases. V shed 0 bases and J 6 bases; nucleotides not matched to a gene: 12. CDR1 is SGDLS and CDR2 is YYNGEE in the germline V gene. This CDR3 has 17 amino acids.